A selection of T cell receptor beta chains follows, all from one sample in a study of beta chain features in type 1 diabetes. Sequencing used immunoSEQ multiplex PCR; TCRdb keeps in-frame clones, though not all of them. Of approximately 240,000 clones listed, 16% are singletons. The sequenced sample was naive CD4+ T cells from blood. These receptor sequences come from a man in his thirties or forties with type 1 diabetes. Each CDR3 is given with its conserved first and last residue. The D gene is left open where the match is weak. Only part of the rows carry a size: once, few, many, or a class if the clone is expanded.

d_call clone_size j_call v_call cdr3_aa cdr3_nt
TRBD2 . TRBJ2-1 TRBV27 CASSTLAGTYNEQFF TGTGCCAGCAGTACACTAGCGGGGACTTACAATGAGCAGTTCTTC
TRBD1 . TRBJ1-1 TRBV14 CASSQEGQGGTEAFF TGTGCCAGCAGCCAAGAGGGACAGGGCGGAACTGAAGCTTTCTTT
. few TRBJ2-1 TRBV9 CASSAPSAGWSYNEQFF TGTGCCAGCAGCGCCCCTTCGGCGGGATGGTCCTACAATGAGCAGTTCTTC
. . TRBJ1-1 TRBV10-3 CAIRSERAEAFF TGTGCCATCAGATCCGAGCGGGCTGAAGCTTTCTTT
TRBD1 . TRBJ2-2 TRBV4-1 CASSQSGTENTGELFF TGCGCCAGCAGCCAGTCCGGGACAGAGAACACCGGGGAGCTGTTTTTT
TRBD2 . TRBJ2-5 TRBV7-9 CASSSLPTSVRETQYF TGTGCCAGCAGCTCCCTACCGACTAGCGTTAGAGAGACCCAGTACTTC
. . TRBJ2-6 TRBV28 CASKTAYSSGANVLTF TGTGCCAGCAAGACAGCTTACTCCTCTGGGGCCAACGTCCTGACTTTC
TRBD1 few TRBJ2-6 TRBV19 CASNEGQGTNVLTF TGTGCCAGCAACGAGGGACAGGGTACCAACGTCCTGACTTTC
. . TRBJ2-7 TRBV7-9 CASSLVAGVSYEQYF TGTGCCAGCAGCTTAGTTGCCGGGGTTTCCTACGAGCAGTACTTC
. few TRBJ1-3 TRBV29-1 CSVGWGAGNTIYF TGCAGCGTTGGGTGGGGAGCTGGAAACACCATATATTTT
. . TRBJ1-4 TRBV29-1 CSAVRAGDTKGKLFF TGCAGCGCAGTACGAGCCGGGGATACAAAGGGAAAACTGTTTTTT
. few TRBJ1-1 TRBV7-2 CASSDIGGMTEAFF TGTGCCAGCAGCGATATCGGGGGTATGACTGAAGCTTTCTTT
TRBD1 . TRBJ1-1 TRBV30 CAWSRQGIEAFF TGTGCCTGGAGTAGACAGGGGATTGAAGCTTTCTTT